This T cell receptor beta chain was captured in a study of T-cell memory formation after mild COVID-19. Concerning this clonotype: Its specificity is unknown.

Notes on the study in general: Those CD4+ clones that contracted were mainly in CM and EM (CD8+ ones in EMRA). Clones shrinking between day 15 and 85 showed a balanced CD4/CD8 split, and those that grew later tilted toward CD4+.

V was clipped by 0 bases and J by 4 bases, with 9 bases between them. Germline V lookup: CDR1 LNHNV, CDR2 YYDKDF (reference sequence). The CDR3 extends over 14 amino acids. Sample barcodes and UMIs were carried by the TCR alpha and TCR beta cDNA libraries that 5'RACE generated with constant-segment primers. TCRdb re-called the 5' RACE reads with MiXCR, one entry per CDR3 protein. The sample has roughly 110,000 distinct CDR3 sequences, around 12% seen once. The rearrangement uses TRBV15 and TRBJ2-5, with D hard to call. The sequence derives from an adult woman who had mild COVID-19 (a few samples of this study predate the infection). Cell type and time point are not known. Sequencing was done on a sample of PBMCs or a T cell subset sorted from them (not recorded which). CDR3 amino acids: CATSRDRRVETQYF. The CDR3 nucleotides read TGTGCCACCAGCAGAGATAGAAGGGTAGAGACCCAGTACTTC.